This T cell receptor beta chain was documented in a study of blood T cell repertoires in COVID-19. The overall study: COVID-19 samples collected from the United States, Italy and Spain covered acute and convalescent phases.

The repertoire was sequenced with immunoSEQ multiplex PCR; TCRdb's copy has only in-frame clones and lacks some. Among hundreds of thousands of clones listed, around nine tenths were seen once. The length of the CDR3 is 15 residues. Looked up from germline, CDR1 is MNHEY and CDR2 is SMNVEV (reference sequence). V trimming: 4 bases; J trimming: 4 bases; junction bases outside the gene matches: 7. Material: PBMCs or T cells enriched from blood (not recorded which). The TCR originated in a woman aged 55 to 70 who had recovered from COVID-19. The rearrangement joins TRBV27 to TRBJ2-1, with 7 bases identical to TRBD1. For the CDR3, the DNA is TGTGCCAGCAGTTCAGTGGACAGGAGATACAATGAGCAGTTCTTC. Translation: CASSSVDRRYNEQFF.